The 5 T cell receptor beta chains below come from one sample, sequenced in a study of cytomegalovirus exposure and HLA in healthy donors. PCR primers comprised 60 Vbeta and 13 Jbeta primers. Using immunoSEQ multiplex PCR, the repertoire was profiled, and TCRdb retains in-frame clones only, with some absent. The data show about 65,000 clones, over 50% seen once. The sample taken for sequencing was PBMCs. Receptors originate from a man aged 25 to 45 in good health and CMV-seronegative.

This clone was counted a few times. CDR3 nucleotide sequence: TGCAGCGTTGAAGATGTGGGGGCGGCGCAAGCTTTCTTT. Protein sequence: CSVEDVGAAQAFF. J is TRBJ1-1 and V is TRBV29-1; the D gene is possibly TRBD1 (6 bases). This CDR3 is 13 amino acids long. Trimming pared 0 bases from V and 9 bases from J, leaving 14 bases between. Germline values: CDR1 SQVTM, CDR2 ANQGSEA.

The chain employs TRBV6-1 and TRBJ2-3; D unclear. From germline, CDR1 is MNHNS and CDR2 SASEGT. This CDR3 comprises 14 residues. V was shortened by 1 base and J by 6 bases, with 11 bases between the two germline ends. CDR3 region: CASSEDPVWDTQYF. Written as DNA, the CDR3 is TGTGCCAGCAGTGAAGACCCGGTGTGGGATACGCAGTATTTT.

This chain uses TRBV5-8 with TRBJ2-5; 7 nucleotides align to TRBD1. Germline V gene data show CDR1 as SGHTS and CDR2 as YDEGEE. The CDR3 is 17 amino acids. Trimming cost V 4 bases and J 0 bases; bases outside gene matches: 12. CDR3 protein: CASSKHRQGHYQETQYF. In DNA, the CDR3 is TGTGCCAGCAGCAAACACCGACAGGGACACTACCAAGAGACCCAGTACTTC.

Notes on this clone: The same CDR3 also results from other DNA sequences found in this sample. J is TRBJ1-6 and V is TRBV30; TRBD1 matches 10 bases. Germline lookup yields CDR1 GTSNPN and CDR2 SVGIG (reference sequence). This CDR3 is built from 15 residues. V lost 0 bases, J lost 10 bases, and 6 bases stayed unmatched. The CDR3 is CAWSVRTGGWSPLHF. The CDR3 DNA reads as TGTGCCTGGAGTGTACGGACAGGGGGATGGTCACCCCTCCACTTT.

The V call is TRBV6-1, the J call TRBJ1-5, with 8 nucleotides matching TRBD1. V lost 5 bases to trimming and J lost 7 bases; unmatched junction nucleotides: 7. The CDR3 is 14 amino acids. The germline CDR1 and CDR2 sequences are MNHNS and SASEGT. The CDR3, as DNA: TGTGCCAGCAGTTCAGACAGGGGAGGACAGCCCCAGCATTTT. It translates to CASSSDRGGQPQHF.